The present TCR beta chain was sequenced within a study of T cell responses to AZD1222 COVID-19 vaccine. As concerns this clone: Its matching antigen is unknown.

Clones were read by immunoSEQ multiplex PCR, and TCRdb kept only the in-frame ones, dropping some. The repertoire consists of 70,000 to 100,000 clones, with around 90% occurring once and the leading ten covering roughly 3.1%. Pooled together were second doses at about 4 or about 12 weeks. General study points: Vaccine-related CD4 TCRs covered spike, predominating at 160-218 and 743-854. Clonal diversity was possibly underestimated, and the donors were mostly white British, with more females. Increased Spike-specific TCR breadth and depth were observed after two AZD1222 doses.

The sequence was obtained from an adult who received the AZD1222 COVID-19 vaccine. Sequenced material: peripheral blood, taken 28 days after the second AZD1222 dose.

The CDR3 sequence is CASSLNRGNTEAFF. In nucleotides, the CDR3 is TGTGCCAGCAGCTTAAACAGAGGGAACACTGAAGCTTTCTTT. This chain joins TRBV11-3 and TRBJ1-1; D unclear. V was trimmed by 2 bases and J by 1 base, leaving 8 bases between them. CDR1 and CDR2 from the germline V gene are SGHNT and YENEEA. There are 14 residues in the CDR3.